The present TCR beta chain was sequenced within a study of regulatory T cells in long-lasting Graves disease. Findings and caveats of the study: Reduced TCR diversity was observed in persistent Graves' patients versus newly diagnosed patients.

Remarks on this clonotype: Its target is unknown.

Researchers made TCR beta libraries by using iRepertoire HTBI primers and running Arm-PCR on CDR3 regions. TCRdb redid the calling of the multiplex PCR reads with MiXCR, one entry per CDR3 protein. Among hundreds of thousands of distinct CDR3 sequences listed, 15% to 20% were seen once. Described time point: newly diagnosed GD, antithyroid drugs for less than 3 months. RNA extracted from PBMCs served as the sequencing template. The germline gives CDR1 KGHSH, CDR2 LQKENI. The CDR3 runs to 14 residues. The V end lost 3 bases, the J end lost 11 bases, and 14 bases lay between the germline ends. These data were also filed under a second study, of T cells in Graves' hyperthyroidism and ophthalmopathy. From that report: Patients aged 18 to 65 with hyperthyroidism were newly diagnosed, with duration under 2 months.

The chain carries TRBV18 and TRBJ1-6, with D unclear. The clonotype originates from a woman aged 40 to 65 with Graves disease. The sample was peripheral blood mononuclear cells (PBMCs), taken at new diagnosis, from a patient treated with antithyroid drugs. The CDR3 protein is CASSPKDTETPLHF. CDR3 coding DNA: TGTGCCAGCTCACCTAAGGATACTGAGACACCCCTCCACTTT.